This T cell receptor (beta chain) originates from a study of T cells in localized non-small cell lung cancer. Study results and limitations: As only one tumor region underwent sequencing, heterogeneity remains possible. Among the top 100 tumor clones, a median 57 appeared in adjacent lung.

Generated by immunoSEQ multiplex PCR, the TCRdb table keeps only in-frame clones and is missing some. The sample consists of tens of thousands of clones, roughly 93% of them appearing once. On this clone: The antigen remains undetermined.

This CDR3 has 14 residues. CDR1 SGHVS and CDR2 FQNEAQ come from the germline V gene. Trimming took 1 base from V and 6 from J, leaving 13 bases between them. The specimen was peripheral blood, collected before any cancer treatment. The clonotype originates from a female donor of 60 years or more with stage I lung adenocarcinoma. The chain employs TRBV7-8 and TRBJ2-7; TRBD2 might be the D (5 bases). The CDR3, as DNA: TGTGCCAGCAGCTTAGTCGTTTCGGGGTCCGAGCAGTACTTC. It encodes CASSLVVSGSEQYF.